This entry describes one T cell receptor beta chain. The CDR3 has 14 residues. V gave up 8 bases and J gave up 2 bases, with 14 bases separating them. Germline V gene sequence: CDR1 MNHEY, CDR2 SVGAGI. The data stem from a study of blood T cell repertoires in COVID-19. Only in-frame clones appear in the TCRdb table, and some are missing; sequencing was by immunoSEQ multiplex PCR. The sample carries about 270,000 clones, 85% to 90% recorded once. The rearrangement uses TRBV6-5 and TRBJ2-3; D is ambiguous. Specimen: peripheral blood. The sequence was obtained from a young woman with COVID-19, enrolled during active disease. CDR3 coding DNA: TGTGCCAGCCTGCAGAACCTGTACACAGATACGCAGTATTTT. It encodes CASLQNLYTDTQYF.